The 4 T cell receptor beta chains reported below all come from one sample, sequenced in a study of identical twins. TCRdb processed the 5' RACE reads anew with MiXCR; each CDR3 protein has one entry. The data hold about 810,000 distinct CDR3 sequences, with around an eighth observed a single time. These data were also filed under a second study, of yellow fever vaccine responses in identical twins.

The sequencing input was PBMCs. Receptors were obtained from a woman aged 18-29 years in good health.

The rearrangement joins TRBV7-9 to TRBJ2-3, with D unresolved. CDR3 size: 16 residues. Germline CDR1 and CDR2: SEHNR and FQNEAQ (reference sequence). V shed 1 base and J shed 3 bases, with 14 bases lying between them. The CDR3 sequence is CASSLVAGGLTDTQYF. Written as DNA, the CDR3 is TGTGCCAGCAGCTTAGTGGCAGGCGGCTTAACAGATACGCAGTATTTT.

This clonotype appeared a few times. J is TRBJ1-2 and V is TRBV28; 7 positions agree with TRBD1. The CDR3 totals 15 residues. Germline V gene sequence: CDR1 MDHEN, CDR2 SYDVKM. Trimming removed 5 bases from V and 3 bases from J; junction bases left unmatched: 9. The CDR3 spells CASSPGTAKYYGYTF. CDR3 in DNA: TGTGCCAGCAGTCCCGGGACAGCAAAATACTATGGCTACACCTTC.

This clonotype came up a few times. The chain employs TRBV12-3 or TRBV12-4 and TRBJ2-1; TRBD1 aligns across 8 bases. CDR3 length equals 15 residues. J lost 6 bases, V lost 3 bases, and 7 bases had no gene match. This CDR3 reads CASSFRPGGLNEQFF. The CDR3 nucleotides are TGTGCCAGCAGTTTCCGGCCAGGGGGCCTCAATGAGCAGTTCTTC.

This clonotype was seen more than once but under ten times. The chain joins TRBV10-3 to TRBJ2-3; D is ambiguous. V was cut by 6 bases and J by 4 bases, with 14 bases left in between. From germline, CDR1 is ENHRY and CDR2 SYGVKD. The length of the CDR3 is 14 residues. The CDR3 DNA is TGTGCCATCAGCCGCCCCCAGGCTGCAGATACGCAGTATTTT. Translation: CAISRPQAADTQYF.